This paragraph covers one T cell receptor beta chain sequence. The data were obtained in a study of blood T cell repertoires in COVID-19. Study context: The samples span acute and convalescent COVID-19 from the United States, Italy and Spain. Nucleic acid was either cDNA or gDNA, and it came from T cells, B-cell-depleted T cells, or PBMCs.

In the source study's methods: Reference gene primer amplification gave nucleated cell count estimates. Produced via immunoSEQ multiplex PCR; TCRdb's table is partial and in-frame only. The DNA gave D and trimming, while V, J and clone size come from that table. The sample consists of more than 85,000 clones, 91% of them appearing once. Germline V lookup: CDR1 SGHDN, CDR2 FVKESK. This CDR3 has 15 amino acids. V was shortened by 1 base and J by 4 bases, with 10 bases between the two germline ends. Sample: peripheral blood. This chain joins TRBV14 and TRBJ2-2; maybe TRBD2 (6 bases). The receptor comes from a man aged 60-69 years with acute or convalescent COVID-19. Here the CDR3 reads CASSQGRDGTGELFF. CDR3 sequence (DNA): TGTGCCAGCAGCCAAGGGAGGGATGGCACCGGGGAGCTGTTTTTT.